The source of this T cell receptor (beta chain) is a study of radiotherapy plus CTLA-4 blockade in lung cancer. TCRdb's copy holds only in-frame clones and misses some; the assay was immunoSEQ multiplex PCR. The sample consists of around 90,000 clones, around 86% of them appearing once. Study-level findings and limits: Radiotherapy plus ipilimumab was followed by expansion in blood of tumor-derived TCR clones.

For this clone: Its antigen is undetermined.

This CDR3 is 14 amino acids long. V was pared by 0 bases and J by 1 base, with 7 bases between. Germline CDR1 SGHDT, CDR2 YYEEEE. Specimen: peripheral blood, collected from a patient treated with radiotherapy plus ipilimumab. This TCR derives from a human donor with non-small cell lung cancer that progressed on radiotherapy plus ipilimumab. The chain is built from TRBV5-6 and TRBJ1-2; D gene ambiguous. For the CDR3, the DNA is TGTGCCAGCAGCTTGGCCCCGGTTAACTATGGCTACACCTTC. Translation gives CASSLAPVNYGYTF.